This T cell receptor (beta chain) was identified during a study of blood T cells in healthy people across ages. This clonotype was seen more than once but under ten times. Germline values: CDR1 DFQATT, CDR2 SNEGSKA (reference sequence). V was cut by 3 bases and J by 5 bases, with 21 bases left in between. The CDR3 is 16 residues long. A J-beta primer mix and a sample-barcoded 5' primer were used in a second PCR of about 7 to 12 cycles. TCRdb re-called the 5' RACE reads with MiXCR, one entry per CDR3 protein. The data hold 1.5 million to 2 million distinct CDR3 sequences, with about two fifths observed a single time.

The chain is built from TRBV20-1 and TRBJ2-3, with D perhaps matching TRBD1 (7 bases). This receptor was taken from a human donor in good health. The sample consisted of blood. CDR3 amino acids: CSARGRRGQREDTQYF. The DNA of the CDR3 is TGCAGTGCTAGGGGCAGGAGGGGGCAACGGGAAGATACGCAGTATTTT.